This is a list of T cell receptor beta chains from one sample in a study of blood T cell repertoires in COVID-19. Profiled with immunoSEQ multiplex PCR; TCRdb holds only in-frame clones, not every one. This table holds approximately 100,000 clones, over 75% found once. The sequencing input was peripheral blood. All receptors derive from a woman in her thirties with acute or convalescent COVID-19. CDR3s include the opening cysteine and the closing phenylalanine or tryptophan. A D gene is named only where the DNA matches it firmly. Rows give clone size only sometimes, using once, few, many, or a class for an expanded clone.

d_call j_call v_call clone_size cdr3_nt cdr3_aa
. TRBJ1-5 TRBV19 . TGTGCCAGTAGTCCCCGGGGGGGGAGAAGTATAGGTCAGCCCCAGCATTTT CASSPRGGRSIGQPQHF
. TRBJ1-4 TRBV12-3/TRBV12-4 . TGTGCCACACAAAGGGGCCAAAATGAAAAACTGTTTTTT CATQRGQNEKLFF
. TRBJ1-2 TRBV20-1 once TGCAGTGCTGGTGGGGGGGAATACTACACCTTC CSAGGGEYYTF
. TRBJ2-7 TRBV2 . TGTGCCAGCAGCTACGACTACGAGCAGTACTTC CASSYDYEQYF
. TRBJ2-2 TRBV29-1 . TGCAGCGTTCAATCGGGAATAACCTCCCCCGGGGAGCTGTTTTTT CSVQSGITSPGELFF
. TRBJ1-6 TRBV11-2 . TGTGCCAGCAGACAGAAACTTTTCAATTCACCCCTCCACTTT CASRQKLFNSPLHF
. TRBJ1-5 TRBV18 once TGTGCCAGCTCGGCCGAGTCCGGGGGAGATCAGCCCCAGCATTTT CASSAESGGDQPQHF
TRBD1 TRBJ1-2 TRBV6-6 . TGTGCCAGCAGTTACGACAGGGACTCTCCTTACACCTTC CASSYDRDSPYTF
. TRBJ1-4 TRBV27 . TGTGCCAGCAGTTTCCTTTCAACTAATGAAAAACTGTTTTTT CASSFLSTNEKLFF
. TRBJ1-5 TRBV5-1 once TGCGCCAGCAGCTTGGGAGTGGGTAGGGGTCAGCCCCAGCATTTT CASSLGVGRGQPQHF
TRBD1 TRBJ1-1 TRBV28 . TGTGCCAGCAGTCCCCAGGACAGGGCTAGCGCAGAAGCTTTCTTT CASSPQDRASAEAFF
. TRBJ1-2 TRBV29-1 . TGCAGCGTTATAAGACAAGCTAACTATGGCTACACCTTC CSVIRQANYGYTF
TRBD1 TRBJ2-1 TRBV27 . TGTGCCAGCAGTTACAGGCAGGGGGTTGGCAATGAGCAGTTCTTC CASSYRQGVGNEQFF
. TRBJ1-1 TRBV7-9 . TGTGCCAGCAGCGGCGGAGTTATGAACACTGAAGCTTTCTTT CASSGGVMNTEAFF
TRBD2 TRBJ2-1 TRBV5-1 . TGCGCCAGCAGCTTGGCGGGGGGGCTGAGCTCCTACAATGAGCAGTTCTTC CASSLAGGLSSYNEQFF
TRBD1 TRBJ1-4 TRBV5-8 . TGTGCCAGCAGCTTGGTAGGACAGGGAAGGTTAGCTGAAAAACTGTTTTTT CASSLVGQGRLAEKLFF
. TRBJ1-6 TRBV30 . TGTGCCTGGAGTCCCGACATTGGATGGCCCAATTCACCCCTCCACTTT CAWSPDIGWPNSPLHF
TRBD1 TRBJ1-5 TRBV3-1/TRBV3-2 . TGTGCCAGCAGCCAAGGACAGGGTGGACAGCCCCAGCATTTT CASSQGQGGQPQHF
. TRBJ1-5 TRBV4-1 . TGCGCCAGCAGCCAAGAGGGGGCTCCCGGTCAGCCCCAGCATTTT CASSQEGAPGQPQHF
. TRBJ1-1 TRBV12-3/TRBV12-4 . TGTGCCAGCAGCCCTATACAGGGTACAGCTTTCTTT CASSPIQGTAFF
TRBD1 TRBJ1-2 TRBV5-6 . TGTGCCAGCACCCTGACGTTGTACAGGGGCGGCTACACCTTC CASTLTLYRGGYTF
TRBD2 TRBJ2-1 TRBV2 . TGTGCCACCAGTAGGCTAGCGGGGACCCTATACAATGAGCAGTTCTTC CATSRLAGTLYNEQFF
TRBD1 TRBJ1-2 TRBV27 . TGTGCCAGCTCACCGGGGACAGGGGATGGCTACACCTTC CASSPGTGDGYTF
. TRBJ2-7 TRBV25-1 . TGTGCCAGCAGCAGTGCGGGGACCTACGAGCAGTACTTC CASSSAGTYEQYF
TRBD1 TRBJ1-4 TRBV7-2 once TGTGCCAGCAGCATCGACAGGGCCTTAAATGAAAAACTGTTTTTT CASSIDRALNEKLFF